The 28 T cell receptor beta chains below all came from one sample that was sequenced in a study of T cell changes during pregnancy in multiple sclerosis. The repertoire was sequenced with immunoSEQ multiplex PCR; TCRdb's copy has only in-frame clones and lacks some. This sample has roughly 35,000 clones, with about nine tenths found just once. Sequencing was performed on CD8+ T cells from peripheral blood mononuclear cells, taken after pregnancy. Every receptor here comes from a female donor with multiple sclerosis, enrolled in a pregnancy study.

This chain uses TRBV11-2 with TRBJ2-3, with TRBD2 matching 7 bases. From germline, CDR1 is SGHAT and CDR2 FQNNGV. V was clipped by 3 bases and J by 1 base; unmatched bases: 4. The CDR3 consists of 15 residues. The CDR3 DNA reads TGTGCCAGCAGCTTTGGGGGGGGAGGCACAGATACGCAGTATTTT. This gives the protein CASSFGGGGTDTQYF.

This clone was recorded only once. This rearrangement joins TRBV6-6 to TRBJ1-1; 9 bases match TRBD1. CDR1 MNHNY and CDR2 SVGAGI come from the germline V gene (reference sequence). V was clipped by 4 bases and J by 4 bases; unmatched bases: 10. The CDR3 is 16 amino acids. For the CDR3, the DNA is TGTGCCAGCAGTTCCCCCCGGGACAGGGTAGGCACTGAAGCTTTCTTT. It encodes CASSSPRDRVGTEAFF.

This chain connects TRBV10-3 to TRBJ2-7; D might be TRBD2 (6 bases). Deletions cut 5 bases from V and 6 bases from J, with 23 bases between. CDR3 length: 16 amino acids. Germline assignment: CDR1 ENHRY and CDR2 SYGVKD. CDR3 in DNA: TGTGCCATCAGTAGCAAAGGCCGGGGGTCCCACCGCGAGCAGTACTTC. This encodes CAISSKGRGSHREQYF.

The genes are TRBV5-1 and TRBJ2-5; 8 nucleotides agree with TRBD2. The V segment lost 4 bases and the J segment 3 bases; nucleotides outside the gene matches: 11. Germline loops: CDR1 SGHRS, CDR2 YFSETQ. The CDR3 length is 16 residues. The CDR3 is CASSPSPGGAEETQYF. CDR3 nucleotides: TGCGCCAGCAGCCCCTCACCCGGGGGGGCAGAAGAGACCCAGTACTTC.

The V and J genes are TRBV2 and TRBJ1-4; 7 nucleotides line up with TRBD1. The CDR3 totals 14 residues. Germline CDR1 SNHLY, CDR2 FYNNEI. Trimming cost V 7 bases and J 8 bases; bases outside gene matches: 10. The DNA of the CDR3 is TGTGCCAGCAATCAACAGGGGTGGAACGAAAAACTGTTTTTT. This encodes CASNQQGWNEKLFF.

V gene TRBV5-5 combines with J gene TRBJ2-7; no firm D call. With 2 bases removed from V and 0 bases from J, the gap between germline ends came to 12 bases. The CDR3 covers 15 residues. Germline CDR1 is SGHKS and CDR2 is YYEKEE (reference sequence). This chain's CDR3 is CASSFVTVSSYEQYF. CDR3 sequence (DNA): TGTGCCAGCAGCTTCGTTACTGTTAGCTCCTACGAGCAGTACTTC. The full variable domain, its missing parts supplied by reference TRBV5-5 and TRBJ2-7, is DAGVTQSPTHLIKTRGQQVTLRCSPISGHKSVSWYQQVLGQGPQFIFQYYEKEERGRGNFPDRFSARQFPNYSSELNVNALLLGDSALYLCASSFVTVSSYEQYFGPGTRLTVT.

The chain carries TRBV9 and TRBJ2-7, with a tentative D call TRBD1 (6 bases). This CDR3 region has 14 residues. From germline, CDR1 is SGDLS and CDR2 YYNGEE. With 0 bases removed from V and 4 bases from J, the gap between germline ends came to 11 bases. The CDR3 DNA is TGTGCCAGCAGCGTAGAACAGGGCCCTTACGAGCAGTACTTC. It is translated as CASSVEQGPYEQYF.

With regard to this clone: With a much larger clone just one base away, this may be a read error. This same CDR3 is encoded by further DNA sequences in the sample. The chain recombines TRBV14 with TRBJ1-2; no clear D gene. The CDR3 covers 13 residues. In germline, CDR1 is SGHDN, CDR2 FVKESK. In DNA form, the CDR3 reads TGTGCCAGCAGCCAAGGGCGGAACTATGGCTACACCTTT. It is translated as CASSQGRNYGYTF.

The rearrangement uses TRBV9 and TRBJ2-3; TRBD2 agrees at 12 bases. Germline V gene sequence: CDR1 SGDLS, CDR2 YYNGEE. Germline trimming cut 4 bases from V and 3 bases from J; bases unmatched to any gene: 9. The CDR3 runs to 17 residues. The CDR3 region is CASSPPGTSGPTDTQYF. In nucleotides, the CDR3 is TGTGCCAGCAGCCCACCCGGGACTAGCGGGCCTACAGATACGCAGTATTTT.

This chain connects TRBV27 to TRBJ1-1; tentatively, D is TRBD1 (5 bases). Germline assignment: CDR1 MNHEY and CDR2 SMNVEV (reference sequence). This CDR3 region has 18 residues. Trimming pared 5 bases from V and 10 bases from J, leaving 32 bases between. The DNA of the CDR3 is TGTGCCAGCAGTCCTTCCGCCGGGGACTTATGGGGTATGGAAGGAGCTTTCTTT. As protein: CASSPSAGDLWGMEGAFF.

This CDR3 reads CASSFSGGAEDTQYF. Here the CDR3 DNA reads TGTGCCAGCAGCTTTAGCGGGGGGGCCGAAGATACGCAGTATTTT. The chain is built from TRBV7-2 and TRBJ2-3, with 11 positions matching TRBD2. This CDR3 region has 15 residues. CDR1 and CDR2 from the germline V gene are SGHTA and FQGNSA. V dropped 3 bases and J dropped 5; count of bases not matched to a gene: 4.

The chain has TRBV5-1 and TRBJ2-2, with D maybe TRBD2 (5 bases). V lost 0 bases to trimming and J lost 0 bases, with 9 bases between them. Germline CDR1 reads SGHRS; CDR2 reads YFSETQ. The length of the CDR3 is 16 residues. The CDR3 loop is CASSLVATTNTGELFF. CDR3 nucleotides: TGCGCCAGCAGCTTGGTAGCGACTACGAACACCGGGGAGCTGTTTTTT.

The rearrangement joins TRBV4-1 to TRBJ2-5; D is perhaps TRBD2 (6 bases). Germline V gives CDR1 MGHRA, CDR2 YSYEKL. Trimming cost V 0 bases and J 3 bases, with 14 bases left between them. The length of the CDR3 is 16 residues. CDR3 loop: CASSQDPPSVEETQYF. DNA for the CDR3: TGCGCCAGCAGCCAAGATCCCCCTAGCGTTGAAGAGACCCAGTACTTC.

The chain uses TRBV19 and TRBJ2-2; TRBD2 might be the D (5 bases). The germline V and J ends were trimmed by 5 bases and 4 bases, with 8 bases remaining between them. Germline CDR1 is LNHDA and CDR2 is SQIVND (reference sequence). CDR3 length: 13 residues. Here the CDR3 DNA reads TGTGCCAGTAGTCTAGGGAGCACCGGGGAGCTGTTTTTT. Translation gives CASSLGSTGELFF.

The chain joins TRBV7-8 to TRBJ2-1; 7 nucleotides match TRBD1. V lost 3 bases to trimming and J lost 3 bases; unmatched junction nucleotides: 8. The CDR3 is 16 amino acids. The germline V gene encodes CDR1 SGHVS and CDR2 FQNEAQ. The CDR3 sequence: CASSFSGTDLYNEQFF. DNA of the CDR3: TGTGCCAGCAGCTTCTCAGGGACAGATCTCTACAATGAGCAGTTCTTC.

The chain recombines TRBV7-6 with TRBJ2-7; 8 nucleotides line up with TRBD2. Germline lookup yields CDR1 SGHVS and CDR2 FNYEAQ. The CDR3 is made up of 14 amino acids. V lost 1 base to trimming and J lost 3 bases; unmatched junction nucleotides: 2. CDR3 DNA: TGTGCCAGCAGCTTAGTCGGGGGGGGCTACGAGCAGTACTTC. Protein sequence: CASSLVGGGYEQYF.

This chain connects TRBV5-1 to TRBJ2-7; the D gene is possibly TRBD1 (7 bases). CDR3 length: 13 residues. Germline V gene data show CDR1 as SGHRS and CDR2 as YFSETQ. Trimming removed 0 bases from V and 6 bases from J, with 10 bases in between. Here the CDR3 reads CASSLGQGGEQYF. In nucleotides, the CDR3 is TGCGCCAGCAGCTTGGGGCAGGGGGGCGAGCAGTACTTC.

V is TRBV6-5 and J is TRBJ2-1, with D possibly being TRBD2 (6 bases). This CDR3 comprises 16 residues. Trimming removed 4 bases at V and 7 bases at J, with 20 bases between. Germline V gene lookup returns CDR1 MNHEY and CDR2 SVGAGI. CDR3 loop: CASSLYGRGRGNEQFF. For the CDR3, the DNA is TGTGCCAGCAGTTTATACGGACGGGGTCGGGGGAATGAGCAGTTCTTC.

The chain recombines TRBV4-3 with TRBJ1-1; 7 bases line up with TRBD1. The CDR3 is 17 amino acids. Germline values: CDR1 LGHNA, CDR2 YSLEER. Germline trimming cut 1 base from V and 1 base from J; bases unmatched to any gene: 9. The CDR3 sequence is CASSQVGSTGSNTEAFF. The CDR3 bases are TGCGCCAGCAGCCAAGTTGGGTCGACAGGGTCGAACACTGAAGCTTTCTTT.

In its sample, this clone was seen once. This chain connects TRBV6-5 to TRBJ2-5, with unresolved D. The germline CDR1 and CDR2 sequences are MNHEY and SVGAGI. V lost 0 bases, J lost 5 bases, and 10 bases lay in between. CDR3 length equals 14 residues. The CDR3 sequence: CASSYSSLRETQYF. The CDR3 bases are TGTGCCAGCAGTTACTCGAGCCTCAGGGAGACCCAGTACTTC.

J is TRBJ1-4 and V is TRBV9, with D unresolved. The V end was cut by 4 bases, the J end by 5 bases, with 9 bases between. The CDR3 consists of 13 residues. Germline loops: CDR1 SGDLS, CDR2 YYNGEE. DNA of the CDR3: TGTGCCAGCAGCCCTAGTTGGAATGAAAAACTGTTTTTT. It translates to CASSPSWNEKLFF.

This chain joins TRBV9 and TRBJ1-2, with D perhaps TRBD1 (5 bases). V lost 3 bases to trimming and J lost 8 bases, with 17 bases between them. The CDR3 extends over 14 amino acids. Germline CDR1 SGDLS, CDR2 YYNGEE. CDR3 sequence reads: CASSGPTGVSGYTF. As DNA, the CDR3 is TGTGCCAGCAGCGGTCCCACGGGGGTGAGCGGCTACACCTTC.

The rearrangement uses TRBV7-8 and TRBJ2-1; tentative D call: TRBD2 (5 bases). The CDR3 spans 15 residues. Between the trimmed V and J ends, which lost 7 bases and 1 base, there was a span of 14 bases. Germline V gives CDR1 SGHVS, CDR2 FQNEAQ. The CDR3 sequence: CASTQIGDSYNEQFF. The CDR3 DNA is TGTGCCAGCACACAAATCGGGGATTCCTACAATGAGCAGTTCTTC. Full variable domain (rest looked up from reference TRBV7-8 and TRBJ2-1): GAGVSQSPRYKVAKRGQDVALRCDPISGHVSLFWYQQALGQGPEFLTYFQNEAQLDKSGLPSDRFFAERPEGSVSTLKIQRTQQEDSAVYLCASTQIGDSYNEQFFGPGTRLTVL.

The genes are TRBV7-9 and TRBJ2-5, with 7 bases lining up with TRBD1. The CDR3 runs to 15 residues. Germline CDR1 and CDR2: SEHNR and FQNEAQ (reference sequence). V trimming: 3 bases; J trimming: 7 bases; junction bases outside the gene matches: 11. The CDR3 nucleotides read TGTGCCAGCAGCTTTGACGGACAGGCGGTTATGACCCAGTACTTC. This gives the protein CASSFDGQAVMTQYF.

The V gene is TRBV6-1, the J gene TRBJ2-7, with 7 nucleotides matching TRBD1. The CDR3 has 15 residues. V gave up 1 base and J gave up 0 bases; unmatched junction bases: 3. Germline assignment: CDR1 MNHNS and CDR2 SASEGT. CDR3 loop: CASSEVGTVSYEQYF. Written as DNA, the CDR3 is TGTGCCAGCAGTGAAGTCGGGACAGTCTCCTACGAGCAGTACTTC.

The rearrangement uses TRBV6-4 and TRBJ2-1; 7 bases are shared with TRBD2. CDR3 size: 17 residues. J was trimmed by 0 bases and V by 3 bases; bases with no gene match: 8. Germline CDR1 MRHNA, CDR2 SNTAGT. CDR3 sequence reads: CASSDQTSPSSYNEQFF. The CDR3 DNA follows: TGTGCCAGCAGTGATCAGACTAGCCCTAGCTCCTACAATGAGCAGTTCTTC.

In this sample, this clone turned up a few times. This rearrangement joins TRBV5-1 to TRBJ2-2; D is possibly TRBD2 (6 bases). Trimming left V 5 bases short and J 7 bases short, with 6 bases between. Germline lookup yields CDR1 SGHRS and CDR2 YFSETQ. This CDR3 contains 11 residues. CDR3 DNA sequence: TGCGCCAGCAGGGGAGGCGGGGAGCTGTTTTTT. This gives the protein CASRGGGELFF. Full variable domain (remainder filled in from reference TRBV5-1 and TRBJ2-2): KAGVTQTPRYLIKTRGQQVTLSCSPISGHRSVSWYQQTPGQGLQFLFEYFSETQRNKGNFPGRFSGRQFSNSRSEMNVSTLELGDSALYLCASRGGGELFFGEGSRLTVL.

This clone came up a few times. The V gene is TRBV30, the J gene TRBJ1-1; a possible D gene is TRBD1 (6 bases). Germline CDR1 and CDR2: GTSNPN and SVGIG (reference sequence). Trimming left V 4 bases short and J 6 bases short, with 12 bases between. The CDR3 has 12 residues. CDR3 in DNA: TGTGCCTGGATTATCGACAGGCCTGAAGCTTTCTTT. Translating it yields CAWIIDRPEAFF.